The rows below give T cell receptor beta chains drawn from one sample of a study of vaccination effects on CD4 cells after COVID-19. Sequencing used immunoSEQ multiplex PCR; TCRdb keeps in-frame clones, though not all of them. The sample holds 20,000 to 25,000 clones; 60% to 75% are singletons and the top ten take around 28%. What these receptors recognize is not known. The source material was CD4+ T cells from PBMCs cultured with HCoV-NL63 spike peptides, sampled before COVID-19 vaccination. The receptors stem from a human donor who received a COVID-19 vaccine. Each CDR3 is given with its conserved first and last residue. Fields, in order: clone size, J gene, V gene, D gene, CDR3 DNA, CDR3 protein. The D gene is left open where the match is weak. Size is stated for part of the rows, as once, few or many counts, or as a class when the clone is expanded.

. | TRBJ1-4 | TRBV5-1 | . | TGCGCCAGCAGCTTGTCATCAGGGGTTGGGGAAAAACTGTTTTTT | CASSLSSGVGEKLFF
. | TRBJ1-3 | TRBV5-6 | . | TGTGCCAGCAGCTTGGGCAGTGTTCCAGGAAACACCATATATTTT | CASSLGSVPGNTIYF
. | TRBJ2-3 | TRBV15 | . | TGTGCCACCAGCAAGGAGGGGGCGTCAGATACGCAGTATTTT | CATSKEGASDTQYF
. | TRBJ1-5 | TRBV28 | . | TGTGCCAGCCGCCCTGGAGGTCAGCCCCAGCATTTT | CASRPGGQPQHF
. | TRBJ1-1 | TRBV19 | TRBD1 | TGTGCCAGTAGTCGGGACAGGGTTAGGGTGAACACTGAAGCTTTCTTT | CASSRDRVRVNTEAFF
. | TRBJ2-3 | TRBV4-1 | TRBD2 | TGCGCCAGCAGCCTAGACCGGGGGGGCAGTACAGATACGCAGTATTTT | CASSLDRGGSTDTQYF
. | TRBJ1-1 | TRBV6-5 | TRBD1 | TGTGCCAGCAGCCCCCGGGACAGGGGGAACACTGAAGCTTTCTTT | CASSPRDRGNTEAFF
. | TRBJ1-2 | TRBV28 | . | TGTGCCAGCAGTTTAGCCAGGGTGTCCGATGGCTACACCTTC | CASSLARVSDGYTF
. | TRBJ2-2 | TRBV3-1/TRBV3-2 | . | TGTGCCAGCGGTTCGGGTCTTAGGGGGGAGCTGTTTTTT | CASGSGLRGELFF
. | TRBJ1-1 | TRBV12-3/TRBV12-4 | . | TGTGCCAGCAGAATCACGGGATTTCATGAAGCTTTCTTT | CASRITGFHEAFF
few | TRBJ1-6 | TRBV9 | . | TGTGCCAGCAGCGCGCAGGGGTATAATTCACCCCTCCACTTT | CASSAQGYNSPLHF
few | TRBJ1-2 | TRBV5-6 | . | TGTGCCAGCAGCCCCGTGACAGAAGGTAGTGGCTACACCTTC | CASSPVTEGSGYTF
few | TRBJ2-7 | TRBV7-9 | TRBD1 | TGTGCCAGCAGCTTATCGGGACAGCGATTTCACGAGCAGTACTTC | CASSLSGQRFHEQYF
. | TRBJ2-7 | TRBV7-2 | . | TGTGCCAGCAGCTTAGGTGGGGGACCCTACGAGCAGTACTTC | CASSLGGGPYEQYF
. | TRBJ2-3 | TRBV5-4 | TRBD1 | TGTGCCAGCAGCAATGAGGGGGCTAGCACAGATACGCAGTATTTT | CASSNEGASTDTQYF
. | TRBJ2-7 | TRBV5-8 | . | TGTGCCAGCAGCTTGGCCAGGGGGGTGAAGTACTTC | CASSLARGVKYF
few | TRBJ1-4 | TRBV7-2 | . | TGTGCCAGCAGCTTAGGAGGAAGCCTTGAAAAACTGTTTTTT | CASSLGGSLEKLFF
. | TRBJ1-5 | TRBV19 | . | TGTGCCAGTAAGACGCCGGGACGGCCAAATCAGCCCCAGCATTTT | CASKTPGRPNQPQHF
. | TRBJ2-1 | TRBV12-3/TRBV12-4 | . | TGTGCCAGCAGTCAAGGGGGGGCCTATGAGCAGTTCTTC | CASSQGGAYEQFF
. | TRBJ1-1 | TRBV20-1 | . | TGCAGTGCTCGTGACAGCCCCATTAACACTGAAGCTTTCTTT | CSARDSPINTEAFF
. | TRBJ2-5 | TRBV10-1 | TRBD2 | TGCGCCAGCAGTGAGGGCGGGAGGGCCGGAGAGACCCAGTACTTC | CASSEGGRAGETQYF
. | TRBJ1-2 | TRBV10-1 | TRBD1 | TGCGCCAGCAGGCGGGACAGACCCCATGGCTACACCTTC | CASRRDRPHGYTF